The following is a T cell receptor (beta chain) sequence with its context. Its antigen remains unidentified. Profiled with immunoSEQ multiplex PCR; TCRdb holds only in-frame clones, not every one. The table shows 100,000 to 150,000 clones, with about 80% occurring only once. Germline CDR1 SEHNR, CDR2 FQNEAQ (reference sequence). The CDR3 consists of 14 residues. V lost 6 bases, J lost 0 bases, and 11 bases lay in between. These data originate in a study of identifying expanded T cells in peripheral blood. Study conclusions and caveats: Clone count variance between roughly 2-week samples rose with total template count. About 1.3 clones differed between technical replicates, versus about 15 and 19 over time.

No infections or other immune events were documented during collection. V gene TRBV7-9 combines with J gene TRBJ1-2, with unresolved D. The TCR originated in a person aged 18 to 69 in good health. Sequencing input: blood. The CDR3 loop is CASSPPWANYGYTF. DNA for the CDR3: TGTGCCAGCAGTCCCCCATGGGCTAACTATGGCTACACCTTC. The full variable domain, with the rest looked up from reference TRBV7-9 and TRBJ1-2, is DTGVSQNPRHKITKRGQNVTFRCDPISEHNRLYWYRQTLGQGPEFLTYFQNEAQLEKSRLLSDRFSAERPKGSFSTLEIQRTEQGDSAMYLCASSPPWANYGYTFGSGTRLTVV.